The rows below give T cell receptor beta chains drawn from one sample of a study of Ad26.COV2.S vaccination and SARS-CoV-2 variants. Produced via immunoSEQ multiplex PCR; TCRdb's table is partial and in-frame only. The repertoire holds about 220,000 clones, with approximately 87% as singletons. Sequenced here: peripheral blood, sampled in a trial of Ad26.COV2.S vaccine versus placebo. All receptors derive from a person between 18 and 59 years old who received the Ad26.COV2.S COVID-19 vaccine or a placebo. Each CDR3 is given with its conserved first and last residue. D genes are given only for firm matches. Not every row has a clone size; where given, it reads once, few, many or a size class.

clone_size: .
j_call: TRBJ1-1
d_call: .
v_call: TRBV12-3/TRBV12-4
cdr3_aa: CASSPGSSAFF
cdr3_nt: TGTGCCAGCAGCCCAGGGAGTTCGGCTTTCTTT

clone_size: .
j_call: TRBJ2-7
d_call: TRBD2
v_call: TRBV4-3
cdr3_aa: CASSQDQRGSYEQYF
cdr3_nt: TGCGCCAGCAGCCAAGACCAGCGGGGATCCTACGAGCAGTACTTC

clone_size: .
j_call: TRBJ2-7
d_call: TRBD1
v_call: TRBV6-1
cdr3_aa: CASSEGQHYEQYF
cdr3_nt: TGTGCCAGCAGTGAGGGACAGCACTACGAGCAGTACTTC

clone_size: .
j_call: TRBJ1-5
d_call: .
v_call: TRBV4-1
cdr3_aa: CASSQDSTRATQHF
cdr3_nt: TGCGCCAGCAGCCAAGATTCGACGAGGGCAACCCAGCATTTT

clone_size: .
j_call: TRBJ2-7
d_call: .
v_call: TRBV29-1
cdr3_aa: CSVPRDPLGQYF
cdr3_nt: TGCAGCGTTCCTCGGGACCCCCTAGGGCAGTACTTC

clone_size: .
j_call: TRBJ1-2
d_call: .
v_call: TRBV9
cdr3_aa: CASSARGDPVYGCTF
cdr3_nt: TGTGCCAGCAGCGCGCGGGGCGACCCCGTATATGGCTGCACCTTC

clone_size: .
j_call: TRBJ2-5
d_call: TRBD2
v_call: TRBV7-2
cdr3_aa: CASSRPGLAGGFRETQYF
cdr3_nt: TGTGCCAGCAGCCGTCCAGGGCTAGCGGGGGGGTTTCGAGAGACCCAGTACTTC

clone_size: .
j_call: TRBJ2-2
d_call: .
v_call: TRBV6-4
cdr3_aa: CASSLVDTGELFF
cdr3_nt: TGTGCCAGCAGTTTAGTTGACACCGGGGAGCTGTTTTTT

clone_size: .
j_call: TRBJ1-1
d_call: TRBD1
v_call: TRBV27
cdr3_aa: CASSPGTANTEAFF
cdr3_nt: TGTGCCAGCTCCCCCGGGACAGCGAACACTGAAGCTTTCTTT

clone_size: .
j_call: TRBJ2-1
d_call: TRBD2
v_call: TRBV7-3
cdr3_aa: CASSQLAGPYNEQFF
cdr3_nt: TGTGCCAGCAGCCAATTAGCGGGGCCCTACAATGAGCAGTTCTTC

clone_size: .
j_call: TRBJ2-6
d_call: TRBD2
v_call: TRBV7-6
cdr3_aa: CASSLGWEGPNSGANVLTF
cdr3_nt: TGTGCCAGCAGCTTAGGGTGGGAGGGCCCGAACTCTGGGGCCAACGTCCTGACTTTC

clone_size: .
j_call: TRBJ2-1
d_call: TRBD2
v_call: TRBV7-9
cdr3_aa: CASSLDGGAYNEQFF
cdr3_nt: TGTGCCAGCAGCTTAGACGGGGGGGCCTACAATGAGCAGTTCTTC

clone_size: .
j_call: TRBJ1-2
d_call: .
v_call: TRBV5-1
cdr3_aa: CASSLEATNNYGYTF
cdr3_nt: TGCGCCAGCAGCTTGGAAGCCACCAACAACTATGGCTACACCTTC

clone_size: .
j_call: TRBJ1-5
d_call: TRBD1
v_call: TRBV6-2/TRBV6-3
cdr3_aa: CASSLGQGHAEPQHF
cdr3_nt: TGTGCCAGCAGCCTTGGACAGGGCCACGCGGAGCCCCAGCATTTT

clone_size: .
j_call: TRBJ2-1
d_call: TRBD1
v_call: TRBV7-3
cdr3_aa: CASSATGVRDEQFF
cdr3_nt: TGTGCCAGCAGCGCAACAGGGGTCCGGGATGAGCAGTTCTTC

clone_size: .
j_call: TRBJ2-7
d_call: TRBD2
v_call: TRBV6-2/TRBV6-3
cdr3_aa: CASSYSSAGDPYEQYF
cdr3_nt: TGTGCCAGCAGTTACTCTTCGGCGGGAGATCCTTACGAGCAGTACTTC

clone_size: .
j_call: TRBJ2-1
d_call: TRBD2
v_call: TRBV7-2
cdr3_aa: CASSSSGAAYNEQFF
cdr3_nt: TGTGCCAGCAGCTCTAGCGGGGCCGCCTACAATGAGCAGTTCTTC

clone_size: .
j_call: TRBJ2-7
d_call: .
v_call: TRBV6-2/TRBV6-3
cdr3_aa: CASSYSRPARAYEQYF
cdr3_nt: TGTGCCAGCAGTTACTCGAGGCCAGCAAGGGCCTACGAGCAGTACTTC

clone_size: .
j_call: TRBJ2-1
d_call: TRBD2
v_call: TRBV7-8
cdr3_aa: CASSTRLAGPHNEQFF
cdr3_nt: TGTGCCAGCAGCACTAGACTAGCGGGACCCCACAATGAGCAGTTCTTC

clone_size: once
j_call: TRBJ1-6
d_call: TRBD1
v_call: TRBV5-1
cdr3_aa: CASSRDRGNSPLHF
cdr3_nt: TGCGCCAGCAGCCGGGACAGGGGGAATTCACCCCTCCACTTT

clone_size: .
j_call: TRBJ1-2
d_call: .
v_call: TRBV12-3/TRBV12-4
cdr3_aa: CASSSNVYGYTF
cdr3_nt: TGTGCCAGCAGTTCGAACGTATATGGCTACACCTTC

clone_size: .
j_call: TRBJ2-4
d_call: .
v_call: TRBV11-1
cdr3_aa: CASSPRVNLAKNIQYF
cdr3_nt: TGTGCCAGCAGCCCAAGGGTGAATCTAGCCAAAAACATTCAGTACTTC

clone_size: .
j_call: TRBJ2-3
d_call: TRBD2
v_call: TRBV5-1
cdr3_aa: CASSWGLAGPDTQYF
cdr3_nt: TGCGCCAGCAGTTGGGGACTAGCGGGGCCAGATACGCAGTATTTT

clone_size: once
j_call: TRBJ1-1
d_call: .
v_call: TRBV14
cdr3_aa: CASSQAVGSNTEAFF
cdr3_nt: TGTGCCAGCAGCCAAGCGGTGGGTTCGAACACTGAAGCTTTCTTT

clone_size: .
j_call: TRBJ2-7
d_call: TRBD1
v_call: TRBV7-7
cdr3_aa: CASSADRLTYEQYF
cdr3_nt: TGTGCTAGCAGCGCGGACAGGTTAACCTACGAGCAGTACTTC

clone_size: .
j_call: TRBJ1-6
d_call: .
v_call: TRBV6-5
cdr3_aa: CASSYLSRAGSPLHF
cdr3_nt: TGTGCCAGCAGTTACTTGTCCAGGGCAGGTTCACCCCTCCACTTT

clone_size: .
j_call: TRBJ1-1
d_call: .
v_call: TRBV5-4
cdr3_aa: CASSYGTENTEAFF
cdr3_nt: TGTGCCAGCAGCTACGGCACCGAGAACACTGAAGCTTTCTTT

clone_size: .
j_call: TRBJ1-1
d_call: .
v_call: TRBV6-1
cdr3_aa: CASSEWTLNTEAFF
cdr3_nt: TGTGCCAGCAGTGAATGGACCCTCAACACTGAAGCTTTCTTT

clone_size: .
j_call: TRBJ1-3
d_call: .
v_call: TRBV6-6
cdr3_aa: CASSYSPDSGNTIYF
cdr3_nt: TGTGCCAGCAGTTACTCACCAGACTCTGGAAACACCATATATTTT